The rows below give T cell receptor beta chains drawn from one sample of a study of T cells after yellow fever vaccination. MiXCR, run by TCRdb on the 5' RACE reads, gives a single entry per CDR3 protein. Among some 150,000 distinct CDR3 sequences listed, around 9.7% were seen once. The source material was CD8+ T cells sorted from PBMCs, sampled 45 days after the yellow fever booster vaccination. All receptors derive from a man between 18 and 35 years old who received the YFV17D yellow fever vaccine. Both conserved end residues are part of each CDR3. A D gene is named only where the DNA matches it firmly. Clone size is stated in some rows and not others, as once, few, many or a class when expanded.

size	D	V	J	CDR3	DNA
few	-	TRBV4-1	TRBJ2-2	CASSQGDGGAGTGELFF	TGCGCCAGCAGCCAAGGGGACGGCGGGGCGGGTACCGGGGAGCTGTTTTTT
-	TRBD1	TRBV11-3	TRBJ2-5	CASSSQGAGETQYF	TGTGCCAGCAGCTCACAGGGGGCAGGGGAGACCCAGTACTTC
-	-	TRBV6-5	TRBJ1-5	CASRLADGANQPQHF	TGTGCCAGCAGGTTAGCGGACGGCGCCAATCAGCCCCAGCATTTT
-	-	TRBV6-4	TRBJ2-3	CASSAQTSTDTQYF	TGTGCCAGCAGTGCACAGACTAGCACAGATACGCAGTATTTT
once	-	TRBV29-1	TRBJ1-1	CSASGTTGGTEAFF	TGCAGCGCCTCCGGGACCACGGGGGGTACTGAAGCTTTCTTT
-	-	TRBV6-6	TRBJ2-3	CASSSISSTDTQYF	TGTGCCAGCAGTAGTATTAGTAGCACAGATACGCAGTATTTT
few	-	TRBV14	TRBJ2-3	CASSRWSRPPDTQYF	TGTGCCAGCAGCCGGTGGAGCAGACCCCCAGATACGCAGTATTTT
many	TRBD2	TRBV11-2	TRBJ2-7	CASRPMASGGWQYF	TGTGCCAGCAGACCTATGGCTAGCGGGGGGTGGCAGTACTTC
few	-	TRBV6-6	TRBJ1-2	CASSYQGSDGYTF	TGTGCCAGCAGTTATCAGGGGTCGGATGGCTACACCTTC
-	-	TRBV7-3	TRBJ1-1	CASSLRGDTEAFF	TGTGCCAGCAGCTTAAGGGGGGACACTGAAGCTTTCTTT
few	-	TRBV14	TRBJ1-2	CASSQSMDGRPNYGYTF	TGTGCCAGCAGCCAATCAATGGACGGAAGGCCTAACTATGGCTACACCTTC
few	TRBD1	TRBV14	TRBJ2-4	CASSTRTGPFKNIQYF	TGTGCCAGCAGCACCCGGACAGGGCCCTTCAAAAACATTCAGTACTTC
-	-	TRBV20-1	TRBJ2-5	CSARDRLGAGETQYF	TGCAGTGCTAGAGATCGCTTGGGGGCCGGAGAGACCCAGTACTTC
-	-	TRBV2	TRBJ1-5	CASSESGGGQPQHF	TGTGCCAGCAGTGAATCGGGCGGCGGCCAGCCCCAGCATTTT
few	-	TRBV7-3	TRBJ2-1	CASGWGNEQFF	TGTGCCAGCGGGTGGGGCAATGAGCAGTTCTTC
-	TRBD1	TRBV6-5	TRBJ2-7	CASTPDRVEQYF	TGTGCCAGCACCCCCGACAGGGTCGAGCAGTACTTC
few	-	TRBV11-2	TRBJ1-2	CASSPGVWGYGYTF	TGTGCCAGCAGCCCAGGGGTATGGGGCTATGGCTACACCTTC
few	-	TRBV6-6	TRBJ1-1	CASSRVVVTEAFF	TGTGCCAGCAGCAGGGTGGTGGTCACTGAAGCTTTCTTT
many	-	TRBV6-2/TRBV6-3	TRBJ2-5	CASSYVQETQYF	TGTGCCAGCAGTTACGTGCAAGAGACCCAGTACTTC
few	-	TRBV20-1	TRBJ1-5	CSATRDANSNQPQHF	TGCAGTGCTACCCGGGACGCCAATAGCAATCAGCCCCAGCATTTT
few	-	TRBV7-9	TRBJ1-1	CASSLDPGTFEAFF	TGTGCCAGCAGCTTAGATCCAGGGACCTTTGAAGCTTTCTTT
-	TRBD1	TRBV30	TRBJ2-6	CALGTGGSGANVLTF	TGTGCCTTGGGGACAGGGGGCTCTGGGGCCAACGTCCTGACTTTC
few	-	TRBV21-1	TRBJ1-6	CASSKVIAGTGSPLHF	TGTGCCAGCAGCAAAGTGATTGCGGGGACAGGATCACCCCTCCACTTT
few	-	TRBV4-1	TRBJ1-5	CASSQPDPSNQPQHF	TGCGCCAGCAGCCAACCGGACCCTAGCAATCAGCCCCAGCATTTT
few	-	TRBV10-3	TRBJ1-1	CAISELARHTEAFF	TGTGCCATCAGTGAGTTGGCGCGCCACACTGAAGCTTTCTTT
few	-	TRBV9	TRBJ2-7	CASSVVGRGDEQYF	TGTGCCAGCAGCGTAGTGGGACGAGGTGACGAGCAGTACTTC
few	-	TRBV5-4	TRBJ2-2	CASSLLGRGSTGELFF	TGTGCCAGCAGCTTGTTAGGCAGGGGAAGCACCGGGGAGCTGTTTTTT
-	-	TRBV4-1	TRBJ2-5	CASSQEVSETQYF	TGCGCCAGCAGCCAAGAGGTTAGCGAGACCCAGTACTTC
many	-	TRBV5-1	TRBJ2-2	CASSKEWEVYTGELFF	TGCGCCAGCAGCAAGGAATGGGAGGTCTACACCGGGGAGCTGTTTTTT
few	-	TRBV6-5	TRBJ1-3	CAATEPGGTIYF	TGTGCCGCCACCGAGCCGGGGGGCACCATATATTTT
few	-	TRBV7-7	TRBJ2-3	CASSLVGQSAQYF	TGTGCCAGCAGCTTAGTGGGTCAAAGTGCGCAGTATTTT
-	-	TRBV5-6	TRBJ1-5	CASSSKRGYSNQPQHF	TGTGCCAGCAGCTCAAAACGAGGATATAGCAATCAGCCCCAGCATTTT
-	TRBD2	TRBV7-3	TRBJ2-3	CASSSGLAGGLGTDTQYF	TGTGCCAGCAGCTCAGGACTAGCGGGGGGGCTAGGCACAGATACGCAGTATTTT
few	TRBD1	TRBV9	TRBJ2-4	CASSEDRLTENIQYF	TGTGCCAGCAGCGAGGACAGGCTAACCGAAAACATTCAGTACTTC
-	TRBD2	TRBV7-2	TRBJ2-3	CASSLLAGVVRTQYF	TGTGCCAGCAGCTTACTAGCGGGGGTAGTAAGGACGCAGTATTTT
-	-	TRBV12-3/TRBV12-4	TRBJ2-3	CASSLPGQSTDTQYF	TGTGCCAGCAGTTTGCCGGGACAAAGCACAGATACGCAGTATTTT
few	-	TRBV18	TRBJ2-3	CASSPPEGGQSTDTQYF	TGTGCCAGCTCACCTCCTGAGGGGGGGCAGAGCACAGATACGCAGTATTTT